This T cell receptor (beta chain) was sequenced in a study of blood T cell repertoires in COVID-19. Study summary: T cells, B-cell-depleted T cells, or PBMCs provided the cDNA or gDNA that served as material.

The germline V gene encodes CDR1 SGHTA and CDR2 FQGNSA. V lost 2 bases and J 4 bases, leaving 10 bases between the germline ends. The CDR3 loop spans 14 amino acids. This table comes from immunoSEQ multiplex PCR, and its TCRdb copy is limited to in-frame clones, with some not included. The sample contains roughly 53,000 clones, 85% to 95% of which appear only once. The sequenced sample was peripheral blood. The chain joins TRBV7-2 to TRBJ2-3; D is perhaps TRBD2 (6 bases). This TCR came from a human donor in a cohort sampled during active COVID-19. The CDR3 DNA sequence: TGTGCCAGCAGCTTATTCTCGGGGGCAGATACGCAGTATTTT. Protein: CASSLFSGADTQYF.